This TCR beta chain was documented in a study of blood T cell repertoires in COVID-19. Sequencing used immunoSEQ multiplex PCR; TCRdb keeps in-frame clones, though not all of them. The sample yields over 100,000 clones, 80% to 90% seen once. This CDR3 region has 13 residues. In germline, CDR1 is LGHNA, CDR2 YSLEER. The V end was cut by 1 base, the J end by 4 bases, with 5 bases between. The receptor was isolated from a man in his 60s with acute or convalescent COVID-19. The chain combines TRBV4-3 with TRBJ1-5; D unclear. The sequenced sample consisted of peripheral blood. For the CDR3, the DNA is TGCGCCAGCAGCCAAGTCGGGAATCAGCCCCAGCATTTT. It encodes CASSQVGNQPQHF.